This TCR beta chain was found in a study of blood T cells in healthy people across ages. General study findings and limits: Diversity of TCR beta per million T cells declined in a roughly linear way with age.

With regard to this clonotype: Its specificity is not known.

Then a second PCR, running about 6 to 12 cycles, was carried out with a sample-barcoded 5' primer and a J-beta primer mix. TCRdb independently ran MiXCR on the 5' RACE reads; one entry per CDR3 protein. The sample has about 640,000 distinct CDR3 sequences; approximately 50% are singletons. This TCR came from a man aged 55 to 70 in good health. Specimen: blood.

DNA for the CDR3: TGCGCCAGCAGCTTCGAGGGTGGGAGCAATCAGCCCCAGCATTTT. Translation: CASSFEGGSNQPQHF. This chain links TRBV5-1 with TRBJ1-5; D is unresolved. V was trimmed by 2 bases and J by 1 base, leaving 10 bases between them. The germline V gene has CDR1 SGHRS and CDR2 YFSETQ. The CDR3 is made up of 15 amino acids. The variable domain in full, completed from reference TRBV5-1 and TRBJ1-5, reads KAGVTQTPRYLIKTRGQQVTLSCSPISGHRSVSWYQQTPGQGLQFLFEYFSETQRNKGNFPGRFSGRQFSNSRSEMNVSTLELGDSALYLCASSFEGGSNQPQHFGDGTRLSIL.